This TCR beta chain emerged from a study of T cells after yellow fever vaccination. About the study: Low-cell-number fractions underwent preparation using SMART-Seq v4 Ultra Low Input.

Production of TCR cDNA was by 5'RACE template switching, which also added a universal primer site and UMIs. One entry per CDR3 protein results from TCRdb running MiXCR on the 5' RACE reads. This sample has some 560,000 distinct CDR3 sequences, with about a sixth found just once. The CDR3 is 16 amino acids. The V gene end was trimmed by 6 bases and the J gene end by 5 bases; junction bases not matched to a gene: 10. CDR1 and CDR2 from the germline V gene are SNHLY and FYNNEI. As for this clonotype: The antigen is undetermined.

Study findings and constraints: Primary-vaccination clones mostly resurfaced post-booster (around 95% CD4, roughly 90% CD8).

Sequenced here: PBMCs, sampled 5 to 6 days after the first yellow fever vaccination. The clonotype originates from a young man who received the YFV17D yellow fever vaccine. The rearrangement joins TRBV2 to TRBJ2-5, with TRBD2 matching over 12 bases. The CDR3 sequence is CASRATGTSGRETQYF. Here the CDR3 DNA reads TGTGCCAGCAGGGCCACCGGGACTAGCGGGCGGGAGACCCAGTACTTC. Supplemented by reference TRBV2 and TRBJ2-5, the full variable domain reads EPEVTQTPSHQVTQMGQEVILRCVPISNHLYFYWYRQILGQKVEFLVSFYNNEISEKSEIFDDQFSVERPDGSNFTLKIRSTKLEDSAMYFCASRATGTSGRETQYFGPGTRLLVL.